The TCR beta chain under discussion was sequenced for a study of cytomegalovirus exposure and HLA in healthy donors. In the case of this clone: Antigen specificity is unknown.

Findings and limits, study-wide: Roughly uniform sequencing depth across donors was assumed, possibly incorrectly. Later analysis identified a missense DCLRE1C variant that was linked to TCR beta V- and J-gene trimming.

PCR involved 60 Vbeta and 13 Jbeta primers. Repertoires were generated with immunoSEQ multiplex PCR, while TCRdb's copy carries only in-frame clones and drops some. The table shows more than 110,000 clones, with 65% to 85% occurring only once. V dropped 5 bases and J dropped 7; count of bases not matched to a gene: 19. Germline loops: CDR1 SGHVS, CDR2 FQNEAQ. The CDR3 contains 18 residues. Each donor was nominally healthy when sampled (though unrecorded immune exposures were likely). The sequence derives from a male donor in good health and CMV-seronegative. Source material: PBMCs. J is TRBJ1-5 and V is TRBV7-8; 8 bases are a match to TRBD1. The CDR3 DNA sequence: TGTGCCAGCAGCACCCCGGGGACAGGCTCCATATACCGACAGCCCCAGCATTTT. Protein sequence: CASSTPGTGSIYRQPQHF.